These T cell receptor beta chains were read from a single sample in a study of T cell changes during pregnancy in multiple sclerosis. Clones were read by immunoSEQ multiplex PCR, and TCRdb kept only the in-frame ones, dropping some. This table has just under 80,000 clones, over 85% appearing once. Source: peripheral blood, taken in the second trimester of pregnancy. Every receptor here comes from a female donor in good health, enrolled as a control in a pregnancy study. Both conserved end residues are part of each CDR3. A D gene is named only where the DNA matches it firmly. Not every row has a clone size; where given, it reads once, few, many or a size class.

cdr3_aa cdr3_nt j_call clone_size d_call v_call
CASSLDQTGWDSPLHF TGTGCCAGCAGCTTAGACCAGACAGGGTGGGATTCACCCCTCCACTTT TRBJ1-6 - TRBD1 TRBV11-3
CAWSGGGPEQFF TGTGCCTGGAGTGGCGGGGGGCCTGAGCAGTTCTTC TRBJ2-1 - TRBD2 TRBV30
CASSSLASQVIGEQFF TGTGCCAGCAGTTCCCTAGCTAGTCAGGTCATTGGTGAGCAGTTCTTC TRBJ2-1 - - TRBV6-6
CASTIYGGSGNTIYF TGTGCCAGTACCATTTATGGGGGGTCTGGAAACACCATATATTTT TRBJ1-3 - - TRBV11-2
CASSPRTSGGLTDTQYF TGTGCCAGCAGCCCGAGGACTAGCGGGGGGCTCACAGATACGCAGTATTTT TRBJ2-3 - TRBD2 TRBV7-8
CASSLFPRNSGNTIYF TGTGCCAGCAGTTTATTTCCCAGGAACTCTGGAAACACCATATATTTT TRBJ1-3 once - TRBV28
CASSLVPGPNTGELFF TGTGCCAGCAGCTTAGTCCCAGGTCCGAACACCGGGGAGCTGTTTTTT TRBJ2-2 - - TRBV7-3
CASSPDPGISYEQYF TGTGCCAGCAGCCCCGATCCGGGAATATCCTACGAGCAGTACTTC TRBJ2-7 once - TRBV14
CASSFEAGTNTGELFF TGTGCCAGCAGCTTTGAGGCAGGGACGAACACCGGGGAGCTGTTTTTT TRBJ2-2 - - TRBV5-5
CASSFSGGADEQYF TGTGCCAGCAGCTTTAGCGGGGGTGCAGACGAGCAGTACTTC TRBJ2-7 - TRBD2 TRBV11-3
CATSRGTGTGIGQYF TGTGCCACCAGCAGAGGAACAGGGACGGGCATTGGGCAGTACTTC TRBJ2-7 - - TRBV15
CASSSDRATNQPQHF TGTGCCAGCAGCTCAGACAGGGCCACCAATCAGCCCCAGCATTTT TRBJ1-5 - TRBD1 TRBV7-8
CASRIQGQGNTEAFF TGTGCCAGTAGGATTCAAGGACAGGGAAACACTGAAGCTTTCTTT TRBJ1-1 - TRBD1 TRBV19
CASSRTGTRGEQYF TGTGCCAGCAGCAGGACAGGGACTCGGGGGGAGCAGTACTTC TRBJ2-7 once TRBD1 TRBV7-2
CASSTGLVLYNEQFF TGTGCCAGCAGCACCGGACTAGTCCTGTACAATGAGCAGTTCTTC TRBJ2-1 - TRBD2 TRBV9
CASSGTGSTDSNQPQHF TGTGCCAGCAGCGGGACAGGCTCTACAGATAGCAATCAGCCCCAGCATTTT TRBJ1-5 - TRBD1 TRBV28
CASSLDLQSEAFF TGCGCCAGCAGCTTGGATTTACAGAGTGAAGCTTTCTTT TRBJ1-1 - - TRBV5-1
CAWNPGRGGYTF TGTGCCTGGAACCCCGGTCGCGGTGGCTACACCTTC TRBJ1-2 - - TRBV30
CASSRTRGGTQYF TGTGCCAGCAGCCGGACTAGGGGGGGGACCCAGTACTTC TRBJ2-5 few - TRBV14
CASSPTAGQGYGYTF TGTGCCAGCAGTCCCACAGCGGGACAGGGGTATGGCTACACCTTC TRBJ1-2 - TRBD1 TRBV27
CASSPQRTDSNQPQHF TGTGCCAGCTCACCACAAAGGACAGATAGCAATCAGCCCCAGCATTTT TRBJ1-5 - - TRBV18
CASSFSAREQYF TGCGCCAGCAGCTTTTCCGCGCGGGAGCAGTACTTC TRBJ2-7 - - TRBV5-1
CASSQGYTGNSGNTIYF TGCGCCAGCAGCCAAGGATATACAGGCAACTCTGGAAACACCATATATTTT TRBJ1-3 - - TRBV4-3
CASSPQGAGANVLTF TGTGCCAGCAGCCCTCAAGGGGCTGGGGCCAACGTCCTGACTTTC TRBJ2-6 - - TRBV9
CASSIARGTWNTEAFF TGTGCCAGTAGTATAGCCCGGGGAACATGGAACACTGAAGCTTTCTTT TRBJ1-1 - - TRBV19
CASSVQTTGRSTQYF TGCGCCAGCAGCGTTCAAACTACCGGAAGATCGACCCAGTACTTC TRBJ2-5 - - TRBV5-1
CASSLGRGQEDTQYF TGCGCCAGCAGTTTAGGGCGGGGGCAGGAAGATACGCAGTATTTT TRBJ2-3 - - TRBV5-1
CASSLQGTDTQYF TGTGCCAGCAGCTTACAGGGAACAGATACGCAGTATTTT TRBJ2-3 - - TRBV5-4
CASSLSTSYEQYF TGTGCCAGCAGCTTATCTACCTCCTACGAGCAGTACTTC TRBJ2-7 - - TRBV7-2
CSVGIRQGVYEKLFF TGCAGCGTTGGAATCAGACAGGGTGTGTATGAAAAACTGTTTTTT TRBJ1-4 - TRBD1 TRBV29-1
CASRPDGGTEAFF TGTGCCAGCAGACCGGACGGGGGCACTGAAGCTTTCTTT TRBJ1-1 - - TRBV7-2
CASSESLAGYNEQFF TGTGCCAGCAGTGAAAGTCTAGCGGGGTACAATGAGCAGTTCTTC TRBJ2-1 once TRBD2 TRBV25-1
CASSTGTKFQPQHF TGTGCCAGCAGCACCGGGACAAAATTCCAGCCCCAGCATTTT TRBJ1-5 once - TRBV5-6
CASSFGYGGELFF TGCGCCAGCAGCTTCGGGTATGGCGGGGAGCTGTTTTTT TRBJ2-2 - - TRBV5-1
CASSPGAGLGGKLFF TGTGCCAGCAGCCCAGGGGCAGGCCTAGGAGGAAAACTGTTTTTT TRBJ1-4 - - TRBV6-1
CASSWGWGTGPFDSYEQYF TGTGCCAGCAGCTGGGGCTGGGGGACAGGGCCCTTTGACTCCTACGAGCAGTACTTC TRBJ2-7 - TRBD1 TRBV7-9
CASSSTGGSGYTF TGTGCCAGCAGCAGCACAGGGGGCAGTGGCTACACCTTC TRBJ1-2 - TRBD1 TRBV4-2
CASTRTGGAFF TGTGCCAGTACTAGGACTGGCGGGGCTTTCTTT TRBJ1-1 - - TRBV19
CASSLNSLGGFTEAFF TGTGCCAGCAGCTTAAATTCGTTGGGGGGTTTCACTGAAGCTTTCTTT TRBJ1-1 - - TRBV7-3
CASSLRPQGNTEAFF TGTGCCAGCAGCTTAAGGCCACAGGGTAACACTGAAGCTTTCTTT TRBJ1-1 - - TRBV11-2
CASSSSTDTQYF TGTGCCAGCAGTTCTAGCACAGATACGCAGTATTTT TRBJ2-3 - - TRBV7-3
CASSQHRDRVTGELFF TGCGCCAGCAGCCAACACCGGGACAGGGTTACCGGGGAGCTGTTTTTT TRBJ2-2 once TRBD1 TRBV4-3
CASSEASGYTF TGTGCCAGCAGTGAAGCGAGTGGCTACACCTTC TRBJ1-2 - - TRBV2
CAWSRTGSGNTIYF TGTGCCTGGAGCAGGACAGGGTCTGGAAACACCATATATTTT TRBJ1-3 - TRBD1 TRBV30
CASSYLGTVQETQYF TGTGCCAGCAGCTACCTCGGGACTGTCCAAGAGACCCAGTACTTC TRBJ2-5 once - TRBV7-2
CASSEYRTEVNTEAFF TGTGCCAGCAGTGAATACAGGACAGAGGTGAACACTGAAGCTTTCTTT TRBJ1-1 - - TRBV6-1
CASSQEFRGLQPGNTIYF TGCGCCAGCAGCCAAGAATTTCGGGGTCTACAGCCTGGAAACACCATATATTTT TRBJ1-3 - - TRBV4-1
CASSFQGGIGNEQFF TGTGCCAGCAGCTTCCAGGGGGGTATCGGAAATGAGCAGTTCTTC TRBJ2-1 - - TRBV7-3
CASRGGWGTNEKLFF TGTGCCAGCAGGGGCGGATGGGGGACAAATGAAAAACTGTTTTTT TRBJ1-4 - - TRBV6-1
CASSHTGYNSPLHF TGTGCCAGCAGCCACACAGGGTACAATTCACCCCTCCACTTT TRBJ1-6 - - TRBV5-8
CAINGQGYSGYGYTF TGTGCCATCAACGGACAGGGGTATAGTGGGTATGGCTACACCTTC TRBJ1-2 - TRBD1 TRBV10-3
CASVWTSGGAKDTQYF TGCGCCAGCGTCTGGACTAGCGGGGGGGCGAAAGATACGCAGTATTTT TRBJ2-3 - TRBD2 TRBV5-1